This T cell receptor beta chain emerged from a study of blood T cell repertoires in COVID-19. Study summary: Samples came from the United States, Italy and Spain, spanning acute and convalescent COVID-19. The cDNA or gDNA used as material had been derived from T cells, B-cell-depleted T cells, or PBMCs.

The germline V and J ends were trimmed by 0 bases and 7 bases, with 19 bases remaining between them. CDR1 and CDR2 from the germline V gene are SGHAT and FQNNGV. The CDR3 totals 17 residues. This clone has only a few counts. Authors' methods: For nucleated cells, counts were estimated from reference gene primer amplification. Measured with immunoSEQ multiplex PCR; TCRdb has only the in-frame clones, and not every one. The V and J calls and clone size are taken from that table; D and trimming were inferred from the DNA. The repertoire holds under 250,000 clones, with roughly 80% as singletons. The sequenced sample consisted of peripheral blood. The chain combines TRBV11-2 with TRBJ1-5; D ambiguous. The TCR was taken from a woman aged 70-85 years with active or convalescent COVID-19. The CDR3 region has the DNA TGTGCCAGCAGCTTAGATCCCCAAGGTCCGACGGGGCAGCCCCAGCATTTT. This translates into CASSLDPQGPTGQPQHF.